This T cell receptor beta chain was captured in a study of T cell changes during pregnancy in multiple sclerosis (dated by TCRdb to the late 2010s). For the wider study: Changes in the T cell repertoire over the course of pregnancy were examined in this study in women with multiple sclerosis.

As concerns this clone: Its antigen is unknown. Base quality data are lacking; no much larger clone is found one base away.

As encoded in the germline V gene, CDR1 is LGHNA while CDR2 is YNFKEQ. At the junction V is shortened by 4 bases and J by 3 bases; bases outside the gene matches: 9. CDR3 length: 16 amino acids, cysteine to phenylalanine. Only the CDR3 portion is preserved as DNA: 48 bases, with reading frame beginning at the first base. Libraries were constructed by the immunoSEQ multiplex PCR assay. The clones in this table, taken by TCRdb from immuneACCESS, are in-frame only. Not every clone is retained; where verified, under half of the shortfall comes from an unresolved V gene, and the cause of the rest is unknown. The sample table shows 74,000 or so clones, and roughly 92% are seen once. The ten largest clones capture roughly 0.22% of the sample.

Rearrangement joined TRBV4-2 to TRBJ2-3; the junction holds 8 bases that match TRBD2. The TCR sequence derives from a female donor with multiple sclerosis, enrolled in a pregnancy study. The specimen was CD4+ T cells from peripheral blood mononuclear cells, collected before pregnancy. The CDR3 amino acid sequence is: CASSPAGGGRTDTQYF. The DNA is as follows: TGTGCCAGCAGCCCGGCCGGGGGGGGCCGGACAGATACGCAGTATTTT.